Here is one T cell receptor (beta chain) with its context. The data were obtained in a study of cytomegalovirus exposure and HLA in healthy donors. Some clones are missing from TCRdb's copy, which holds only in-frame ones; the method was immunoSEQ multiplex PCR. The table records under 70,000 clones, more than 85% of them present only once. CDR1 and CDR2 (germline): SGHRS, YFSETQ. CDR3 size: 14 residues. Deletions cut 2 bases from V and 0 bases from J, with 9 bases between. Specimen: PBMCs. The rearrangement links TRBV5-1 to TRBJ2-7, with D unresolved. The TCR originated in a woman younger than 30 in good health and CMV-seronegative. The CDR3 DNA reads TGCGCCAGCAGCTTACCCGAGAGCTCCTACGAGCAGTACTTC. This gives the protein CASSLPESSYEQYF.